Listed here are 30 T cell receptor beta chains from one sample, sequenced in a study of response to subunit inactivated influenza vaccine. TCRdb reprocessed the RT-PCR reads via MiXCR and lists one record per CDR3 protein. The top ten clones hold approximately 10% of a sample with roughly 170,000 distinct CDR3 sequences, around 9.2% of them seen once. The sample in question was non-naive T cells sorted from PBMCs, obtained on the day of vaccination. Source of these receptors: a man over 45 who received an inactivated influenza vaccine.

The chain recombines TRBV11-2 with TRBJ2-3, with 9 bases identical to TRBD2. The CDR3 is 18 residues long. V shed 3 bases and J 1 base; nucleotides not matched to a gene: 11. Germline lookup yields CDR1 SGHAT and CDR2 FQNNGV. The CDR3 sequence is CASSFRGPERGGTDTQYF. CDR3 nucleotide sequence: TGTGCCAGCAGCTTCCGAGGCCCCGAGCGGGGGGGCACAGATACGCAGTATTTT.

This clonotype occurred many times. The chain joins TRBV27 to TRBJ1-2, with 11 bases lining up with TRBD1. The CDR3 totals 17 residues. V was pared by 3 bases and J by 4 bases, with 10 bases of the junction left unmatched. CDR1 MNHEY and CDR2 SMNVEV come from the germline V gene (reference sequence). The CDR3 loop is CASSFLTGTGGSYGYTF. DNA of the CDR3: TGTGCCAGCAGTTTCCTCACCGGGACAGGGGGTTCCTATGGCTACACCTTC.

V usage is TRBV11-3 and J usage is TRBJ1-5; maybe TRBD1 (5 bases). The CDR3 contains 15 residues. Germline CDR1 is SGHNT and CDR2 is YENEEA. V shed 7 bases and J shed 2 bases, with 15 bases lying between them. The CDR3 protein is CASNSRQGGNQPQHF. The DNA of the CDR3 is TGTGCCAGCAACTCCCGTCAGGGTGGCAATCAGCCCCAGCATTTT.

This CDR3 reads CASSQVPRGRGETQYF. The CDR3 DNA reads as TGCGCCAGCAGCCAAGTTCCCAGGGGGCGGGGAGAGACCCAGTACTTC. The chain combines TRBV4-3 with TRBJ2-5; TRBD1 aligns across 8 bases. The CDR3 contains 16 residues. J gave up 4 bases and V 1 base, and 8 bases lay outside the gene matches. Per the germline V gene, CDR1 is LGHNA and CDR2 is YSLEER.

The chain is built from TRBV29-1 and TRBJ2-1; TRBD1 matches 9 bases. The germline CDR1 and CDR2 sequences are SQVTM and ANQGSEA. The length of the CDR3 is 16 residues. The junction had 14 bases not matched to a gene; V was cut back by 4 bases and J by 7 bases. The CDR3 reads CSVAKPLGQGWNEQFF. The CDR3 DNA reads as TGCAGCGTTGCCAAACCACTCGGACAGGGGTGGAATGAGCAGTTCTTC.

The V call is TRBV19, the J call TRBJ2-7; D is tentatively TRBD1 or TRBD2 (5 bases each). From germline, CDR1 is LNHDA and CDR2 SQIVND (reference sequence). The CDR3 is 17 residues long. The germline V and J ends were trimmed by 3 bases and 4 bases, with 22 bases remaining between them. CDR3 coding DNA: TGTGCCAGTAGTATCAGTGGGACCGTGTTGGTGAATTACGAGCAGTACTTC. Translation: CASSISGTVLVNYEQYF.

The chain recombines TRBV4-3 with TRBJ1-2; D is unclear. Germline loops: CDR1 LGHNA, CDR2 YSLEER. Trimming removed 4 bases from V and 2 bases from J, with 14 bases in between. This CDR3 region has 15 residues. In DNA, the CDR3 is TGCGCCAGCAGCCGCGGGAAGACGGAGAACTATGGCTACACCTTC. Residues: CASSRGKTENYGYTF.

This clonotype has a handful of counts. V and J are TRBV6-2 or TRBV6-3 and TRBJ2-7, with 7 bases matching TRBD2. The germline CDR1 and CDR2 sequences are MNHEY and SVGEGT. The junction had 15 bases not matched to a gene; V was cut back by 6 bases and J by 7 bases. This CDR3 is 15 amino acids long. CDR3 coding DNA: TGTGCCAGCAGCCCGACAGCCGGGGGGTCCAGGGAGCAGTACTTC. Its translation: CASSPTAGGSREQYF.

In DNA form, the CDR3 reads TGCAGTGCTAGACCTGGACAGGGAAGAGAGACCCAGTACTTC. Residues: CSARPGQGRETQYF. The chain has TRBV20-1 and TRBJ2-5; the match to TRBD1 covers 8 bases. The CDR3 contains 14 residues. The trim removed 2 bases at V and 4 bases at J, leaving 6 bases unmatched. In germline, CDR1 is DFQATT, CDR2 SNEGSKA (reference sequence).

The rearrangement uses TRBV15 and TRBJ2-3, with TRBD2 matching over 8 bases. With V trimmed by 1 base and J by 4 bases, 19 bases remained unmatched. This CDR3 is 20 amino acids long. CDR1 is LNHNV, CDR2 YYDKDF, per germline (reference sequence). The CDR3 DNA sequence: TGTGCCACCAGCAGAGCCCCCAGCGGGAGCGCCGAGGGCCAGGCAGATACGCAGTATTTT. Translation: CATSRAPSGSAEGQADTQYF.

V and J are TRBV20-1 and TRBJ2-5, with a weak D call TRBD2 (5 bases). Germline V gene data show CDR1 as DFQATT and CDR2 as SNEGSKA (reference sequence). There are 10 residues in the CDR3. Trimming shortened V by 4 bases and J by 10 bases, and 10 bases separated the two germline ends. This CDR3 is CSANPGIQYF. CDR3 sequence (DNA): TGCAGTGCTAACCCGGGGATCCAGTACTTC.

This clonotype was detected only a few times. V gene TRBV28 combines with J gene TRBJ1-5, with D uncertain. Trimming removed 5 bases at V and 2 bases at J, with 7 bases between. CDR1 and CDR2 (germline): MDHEN, SYDVKM. CDR3 length: 13 amino acids. CDR3: CASSRERNQPQHF. Here the CDR3 DNA reads TGTGCCAGCAGTAGGGAGCGCAATCAGCCCCAGCATTTT.

The V and J genes are TRBV14 and TRBJ2-2, with 8 nucleotides matching TRBD1. The CDR3 length is 17 residues. CDR1 is SGHDN and CDR2 is FVKESK in the germline V gene. Losses at the gene ends were 5 bases for V and 4 bases for J; bases not matched to a gene: 12. CDR3 DNA sequence: TGTGCCAGCAGCTCATCCTTCAGGGGGCGACTCACCGGGGAGCTGTTTTTT. This encodes CASSSSFRGRLTGELFF.

Ten or more counts support this clonotype. This rearrangement joins TRBV6-2 or TRBV6-3 to TRBJ1-5; D is uncertain. V was shortened by 4 bases and J by 2 bases, with 15 bases between the two germline ends. Germline CDR1 is MNHEY and CDR2 is SVGEGT. The CDR3 consists of 16 residues. CDR3 amino acids: CASSWESLVGNQPQHF. The CDR3 DNA reads TGTGCCAGCAGTTGGGAATCCCTGGTGGGCAATCAGCCCCAGCATTTT.

This chain joins TRBV7-9 and TRBJ2-3, with D possibly matching TRBD2 (6 bases). CDR1 and CDR2 (germline): SEHNR, FQNEAQ (reference sequence). V was pared by 1 base and J by 0 bases, with 8 bases between. The CDR3 length is 15 residues. The CDR3 sequence is CASSLGGASTDTQYF. DNA for the CDR3: TGTGCCAGCAGCTTAGGCGGGGCAAGCACAGATACGCAGTATTTT. Looking up the rest from reference TRBV7-9 and TRBJ2-3 gives the full variable domain: DTGVSQNPRHKITKRGQNVTFRCDPISEHNRLYWYRQTLGQGPEFLTYFQNEAQLEKSRLLSDRFSAERPKGSFSTLEIQRTEQGDSAMYLCASSLGGASTDTQYFGPGTRLTVL.

This clonotype was counted between two and nine times. V gene TRBV7-8 combines with J gene TRBJ1-1, with D perhaps matching TRBD1 (5 bases). Germline CDR1 reads SGHVS; CDR2 reads FQNEAQ. V was pared by 3 bases and J by 1 base, with 12 bases between. CDR3 length: 15 residues. The CDR3 sequence is CASSFPGTANTEAFF. The CDR3 DNA is TGTGCCAGCAGCTTCCCTGGGACGGCGAACACTGAAGCTTTCTTT. Using reference TRBV7-8 and TRBJ1-1 for the parts outside the CDR3, the full variable domain is GAGVSQSPRYKVAKRGQDVALRCDPISGHVSLFWYQQALGQGPEFLTYFQNEAQLDKSGLPSDRFFAERPEGSVSTLKIQRTQQEDSAVYLCASSFPGTANTEAFFGQGTRLTVV.

The rearrangement uses TRBV29-1 and TRBJ2-7; possible D gene TRBD1, 6 bases. The length of the CDR3 is 13 residues. From germline, CDR1 is SQVTM and CDR2 ANQGSEA. Trimming pared 4 bases from V and 4 bases from J, leaving 14 bases between. The CDR3 loop is CSVVDRRGYEQYF. CDR3 in DNA: TGCAGCGTTGTCGACCGAAGGGGGTACGAGCAGTACTTC.

For this clonotype: This clone may be a read error of a much larger clone one base away. V is TRBV24-1 and J is TRBJ2-7, with no clear D. Per the germline V gene, CDR1 is KGHDR and CDR2 is SFDVKD. The CDR3 consists of 15 residues. The CDR3 loop reads CATCDLYRVSYEQYF. DNA for the CDR3: TGTGCCACCTGTGATTTGTACCGGGTCTCCTACGAGCAGTACTTC.

This clonotype was picked up a small number of times. V usage is TRBV7-2 and J usage is TRBJ2-7; 9 bases are shared with TRBD2. The CDR3 sequence is 15 residues long. Germline V gene data show CDR1 as SGHTA and CDR2 as FQGNSA. Trimming cost V 4 bases and J 3 bases; bases outside gene matches: 7. The CDR3 loop reads CASSSSSGTVYEQYF. The CDR3 DNA reads as TGTGCCAGCAGCTCATCTAGCGGGACGGTCTACGAGCAGTACTTC.

The chain combines TRBV7-9 with TRBJ1-1; weak D call: TRBD1 (5 bases). Per germline, CDR1 SEHNR and CDR2 FQNEAQ (reference sequence). The CDR3 covers 13 residues. Trimming cost V 2 bases and J 7 bases, with 11 bases left between them. This CDR3 reads CASSLMGELEAFF. In DNA, the CDR3 is TGTGCCAGCAGCTTAATGGGGGAGCTTGAAGCTTTCTTT.

This clonotype has a count of ten or more. The chain joins TRBV7-9 to TRBJ1-2; 7 nucleotides line up with TRBD1. Germline CDR1 and CDR2: SEHNR and FQNEAQ (reference sequence). This CDR3 has 13 residues. Losses at the gene ends were 5 bases for V and 3 bases for J; bases not matched to a gene: 3. This CDR3 is CASSQTGYYGYTF. CDR3 nucleotides: TGTGCCAGCAGCCAGACAGGGTACTATGGCTACACCTTC.

There are a few counts of this clonotype. The gene calls are TRBV7-9 and TRBJ2-3, with TRBD1 matching over 8 bases. The length of the CDR3 is 15 residues. Germline assignment: CDR1 SEHNR and CDR2 FQNEAQ (reference sequence). V dropped 3 bases and J dropped 4; count of bases not matched to a gene: 6. The CDR3 loop reads CASSFAGQGADTQYF. As DNA, the CDR3 is TGTGCCAGCAGCTTCGCCGGACAGGGCGCAGATACGCAGTATTTT.

V and J are TRBV12-1 and TRBJ2-1. TRBV12-1 is listed as a pseudogene. CDR3 length: 13 residues. The CDR3: CARSPGLGNEQFF. The CDR3 DNA is TGTGCCAGGAGCCCTGGGCTCGGCAATGAGCAGTTCTTC.

The chain links TRBV7-6 to TRBJ2-3; 8 nucleotides match TRBD2. The V gene's germline CDR1 is SGHVS and CDR2 FNYEAQ. The CDR3 is 18 amino acids. V lost 5 bases to trimming and J lost 0 bases; unmatched junction nucleotides: 13. CDR3 nucleotide sequence: TGTGCCAGCAGCCCACGAGACACACTAGCGGCTAGCACAGATACGCAGTATTTT. This codes for CASSPRDTLAASTDTQYF.

This clonotype showed up just a few times. This chain uses TRBV5-4 with TRBJ1-2, with a weak D call TRBD1 (6 bases). There are 14 residues in the CDR3. The germline CDR1 and CDR2 sequences are SGHNT and YYREEE (reference sequence). V lost 1 base to trimming and J lost 7 bases, with 14 bases between them. The CDR3 DNA is TGTGCCAGCAGCTTGCTGGGGGCAGTAGGTGGCTACACCTTC. Its translation is CASSLLGAVGGYTF.

The DNA of the CDR3 is TGTGCCAGCAGCTTCTCTCACACCGGGGAGCTGTTTTTT. Protein: CASSFSHTGELFF. J is TRBJ2-2 and V is TRBV7-2; D is unresolved. V was clipped by 3 bases and J by 3 bases, with 5 bases between them. Germline CDR1 and CDR2: SGHTA and FQGNSA. The CDR3 contains 13 residues.

The rearrangement links TRBV29-1 to TRBJ2-1; a possible D gene is TRBD2 (6 bases). Per germline, CDR1 SQVTM and CDR2 ANQGSEA. Trimming removed 0 bases at V and 2 bases at J, with 11 bases between. This CDR3 has 15 residues. CDR3 bases: TGCAGCGTTGAAGATGGTGAGCGGGCCTACAATGAGCAGTTCTTC. Protein: CSVEDGERAYNEQFF.

This clonotype appeared many times. The rearrangement joins TRBV29-1 to TRBJ2-2; 8 bases are a match to TRBD2. Looked up from germline, CDR1 is SQVTM and CDR2 is ANQGSEA. V lost 7 bases to trimming and J lost 6 bases; unmatched junction nucleotides: 10. This CDR3 has 14 residues. CDR3 bases: TGCAGCGCTAGCGGGTTTAGCTCTTCCGGGGAGCTGTTTTTT. Residues: CSASGFSSSGELFF.

This clonotype occurred many times. The gene calls are TRBV6-2 or TRBV6-3 and TRBJ1-5; D ambiguous. V lost 5 bases, J lost 2 bases, and 19 bases lay in between. The germline V gene has CDR1 MNHEY and CDR2 SVGEGT. This CDR3 has 17 amino acids. The CDR3 loop reads CASSLSGGRRRNQPQHF. DNA for the CDR3: TGTGCCAGCAGTCTATCCGGAGGACGGAGACGCAATCAGCCCCAGCATTTT.

The rearrangement uses TRBV21-1 and TRBJ2-1; the table's D gene call, TRBD1, was not cross checked with the DNA. TRBV21-1 has pseudogene status. The CDR3 runs 19 residues. Here the CDR3 reads CASSSRSGPPFVSYNEQFF. The CDR3 DNA is TGTGCCAGCAGCAGCCGTTCCGGGCCCCCGTTCGTATCCTACAATGAGCAGTTCTTC.